A selection of T cell receptor beta chains follows, all from one sample in a study of blood T cell repertoires in COVID-19. Measured with immunoSEQ multiplex PCR; TCRdb has only the in-frame clones, and not every one. Of over 200,000 clones listed, just over 85% are singletons. Sample: PBMCs or T cells enriched from blood (not recorded which). All receptors derive from a man between 18 and 29 years old who had recovered from COVID-19. CDR3s include the opening cysteine and the closing phenylalanine or tryptophan. A D gene is named only where the DNA matches it firmly. Clone size, where shown, is once, few, many, or a class for clones that have expanded.

CDR3 protein: CASSLWDISNTGELFF; CDR3 DNA: TGTGCCAGCAGTTTATGGGACATCTCGAACACCGGGGAGCTGTTTTTT; V gene: TRBV27; J gene: TRBJ2-2; D gene: .; clone size: .
CDR3 protein: CASSQREDNSGANVLTF; CDR3 DNA: TGTGCCAGCAGCCAAAGGGAGGACAACTCTGGGGCCAACGTCCTGACTTTC; V gene: TRBV21-1; J gene: TRBJ2-6; D gene: .; clone size: .
CDR3 protein: CASSKDGKVTISGANVLTF; CDR3 DNA: TGTGCCAGCAGCAAAGATGGTAAGGTGACTATCTCTGGGGCCAACGTCCTGACTTTC; V gene: TRBV21-1; J gene: TRBJ2-6; D gene: .; clone size: .
CDR3 protein: CASSEILNTGELFF; CDR3 DNA: TGTGCCAGCAGTGAGATACTTAACACCGGGGAGCTGTTTTTT; V gene: TRBV7-9; J gene: TRBJ2-2; D gene: .; clone size: .
CDR3 protein: CASSTGTRPNTDTQYF; CDR3 DNA: TGTGCCAGTAGTACCGGGACTCGACCAAACACAGATACGCAGTATTTT; V gene: TRBV19; J gene: TRBJ2-3; D gene: .; clone size: .
CDR3 protein: CASSLSTGELFF; CDR3 DNA: TGTGCCAGCAGTTTGAGCACCGGGGAGCTGTTTTTT; V gene: TRBV27; J gene: TRBJ2-2; D gene: .; clone size: .
CDR3 protein: CASSPGGRTEQYF; CDR3 DNA: TGTGCCAGCAGCCCCGGAGGACGCACCGAGCAGTACTTC; V gene: TRBV3-1/TRBV3-2; J gene: TRBJ2-7; D gene: .; clone size: .
CDR3 protein: CATSTGQSSYNEQFF; CDR3 DNA: TGTGCCACCAGCACCGGACAGAGCTCCTACAATGAGCAGTTCTTC; V gene: TRBV15; J gene: TRBJ2-1; D gene: .; clone size: .
CDR3 protein: CASSSRGNNDEQYF; CDR3 DNA: TGTGCCAGCAGCTCCCGAGGCAACAACGACGAGCAGTACTTC; V gene: TRBV7-9; J gene: TRBJ2-7; D gene: .; clone size: .
CDR3 protein: CAAADRMNTEAFF; CDR3 DNA: TGTGCCGCCGCCGACAGGATGAACACTGAAGCTTTCTTT; V gene: TRBV10-3; J gene: TRBJ1-1; D gene: .; clone size: .
CDR3 protein: CASSLGPQGSNEQFF; CDR3 DNA: TGTGCCAGCAGCCTAGGTCCACAGGGGAGCAATGAGCAGTTCTTC; V gene: TRBV7-6; J gene: TRBJ2-1; D gene: TRBD1; clone size: .
CDR3 protein: CASSPGTPSSGNTIYF; CDR3 DNA: TGTGCCAGCTCCCCCGGGACACCGAGCTCTGGAAACACCATATATTTT; V gene: TRBV18; J gene: TRBJ1-3; D gene: .; clone size: .
CDR3 protein: CSAARDRELYGYTF; CDR3 DNA: TGCAGCGCTGCGCGGGACAGGGAGCTCTATGGCTACACCTTC; V gene: TRBV29-1; J gene: TRBJ1-2; D gene: TRBD1; clone size: .
CDR3 protein: CASSHRDRGEQYF; CDR3 DNA: TGTGCCAGCAGCCACCGGGACAGGGGGGAGCAGTACTTC; V gene: TRBV3-1/TRBV3-2; J gene: TRBJ2-7; D gene: TRBD1; clone size: .
CDR3 protein: CASSYSPGDEQYF; CDR3 DNA: TGTGCCAGCAGTTACTCGCCAGGCGACGAGCAGTACTTC; V gene: TRBV6-2/TRBV6-3; J gene: TRBJ2-7; D gene: .; clone size: .
CDR3 protein: CASSPRTQEGYTF; CDR3 DNA: TGTGCCAGCTCACCACGGACTCAGGAGGGCTACACCTTC; V gene: TRBV18; J gene: TRBJ1-2; D gene: .; clone size: .
CDR3 protein: CASSRSRGSGSSYNEQFF; CDR3 DNA: TGTGCCAGCAGCCGTTCGAGGGGTAGCGGGAGCTCCTACAATGAGCAGTTCTTC; V gene: TRBV11-2; J gene: TRBJ2-1; D gene: TRBD2; clone size: .
CDR3 protein: CASSGTSGSYEQYF; CDR3 DNA: TGTGCCAGCAGCGGGACTAGCGGGAGCTACGAGCAGTACTTC; V gene: TRBV3-1/TRBV3-2; J gene: TRBJ2-7; D gene: TRBD2; clone size: .
CDR3 protein: CASSTTGGGQPQHF; CDR3 DNA: TGCGCCAGCAGCACCACAGGGGGCGGTCAGCCCCAGCATTTT; V gene: TRBV5-1; J gene: TRBJ1-5; D gene: TRBD1; clone size: .
CDR3 protein: CASSLGTSGAQETQYF; CDR3 DNA: TGTGCCAGCAGCCTAGGGACTAGCGGGGCCCAAGAGACCCAGTACTTC; V gene: TRBV5-4; J gene: TRBJ2-5; D gene: TRBD2; clone size: few
CDR3 protein: CASSYSRSVRYGYTF; CDR3 DNA: TGTGCCAGCAGTTACTCCCGGTCCGTCCGATATGGCTACACCTTC; V gene: TRBV6-5; J gene: TRBJ1-2; D gene: .; clone size: .
CDR3 protein: CASSITGVFEAFF; CDR3 DNA: TGTGCCAGCAGTATAACAGGGGTTTTTGAAGCTTTCTTT; V gene: TRBV25-1; J gene: TRBJ1-1; D gene: TRBD1; clone size: .
CDR3 protein: CASSPTGYGYTF; CDR3 DNA: TGTGCCAGCAGCCCGACAGGTTATGGCTACACCTTC; V gene: TRBV14; J gene: TRBJ1-2; D gene: .; clone size: .
CDR3 protein: CASSIPRADLNTEAFF; CDR3 DNA: TGTGCCAGTTCTATCCCCAGGGCAGATTTGAACACTGAAGCTTTCTTT; V gene: TRBV19; J gene: TRBJ1-1; D gene: .; clone size: .
CDR3 protein: CASSLAGSYNEQFF; CDR3 DNA: TGTGCCAGCAGCTTAGCTGGTAGCTACAATGAGCAGTTCTTC; V gene: TRBV11-3; J gene: TRBJ2-1; D gene: .; clone size: .
CDR3 protein: CASSAAREKNYGYTF; CDR3 DNA: TGTGCCAGCAGCGCCGCGAGGGAGAAAAACTATGGCTACACCTTC; V gene: TRBV7-9; J gene: TRBJ1-2; D gene: .; clone size: .
CDR3 protein: CASSLEVESEQYF; CDR3 DNA: TGTGCCAGCAGCTTGGAAGTAGAGAGCGAGCAGTACTTC; V gene: TRBV5-4; J gene: TRBJ2-7; D gene: .; clone size: .
CDR3 protein: CASRDYTIDTQYF; CDR3 DNA: TGTGCCAGCAGGGACTATACTATAGATACGCAGTATTTT; V gene: TRBV6-5; J gene: TRBJ2-3; D gene: .; clone size: once
CDR3 protein: CASQVGGSGNTIYF; CDR3 DNA: TGTGCCAGCCAGGTGGGAGGCTCTGGAAACACCATATATTTT; V gene: TRBV6-5; J gene: TRBJ1-3; D gene: .; clone size: .
CDR3 protein: CASSYPRRAGNTGELFF; CDR3 DNA: TGTGCCAGCAGCTACCCTCGGAGAGCGGGAAACACCGGGGAGCTGTTTTTT; V gene: TRBV7-8; J gene: TRBJ2-2; D gene: TRBD2; clone size: .
CDR3 protein: CASSISSGHHSYNEQFF; CDR3 DNA: TGTGCCAGTAGTATAAGTTCGGGACACCATTCCTACAATGAGCAGTTCTTC; V gene: TRBV19; J gene: TRBJ2-1; D gene: .; clone size: .
CDR3 protein: CASSDTPAGGMDEQFF; CDR3 DNA: TGCGCCAGCAGTGATACCCCAGCGGGAGGAATGGATGAGCAGTTCTTC; V gene: TRBV10-1; J gene: TRBJ2-1; D gene: TRBD2; clone size: .
CDR3 protein: CASTRGGNTEAFF; CDR3 DNA: TGCGCCAGCACCCGAGGGGGGAACACTGAAGCTTTCTTT; V gene: TRBV5-1; J gene: TRBJ1-1; D gene: .; clone size: .
CDR3 protein: CASSPPGSYNEQFF; CDR3 DNA: TGTGCCAGCTCACCACCCGGGTCCTACAATGAGCAGTTCTTC; V gene: TRBV18; J gene: TRBJ2-1; D gene: .; clone size: .
CDR3 protein: CASGLGGAYEQYF; CDR3 DNA: TGTGCCAGCGGCTTAGGGGGCGCTTACGAGCAGTACTTC; V gene: TRBV12-3/TRBV12-4; J gene: TRBJ2-7; D gene: TRBD1; clone size: .
CDR3 protein: CASSQPQGGNEKLFF; CDR3 DNA: TGTGCCAGCAGTCAACCACAGGGCGGTAATGAAAAACTGTTTTTT; V gene: TRBV6-6; J gene: TRBJ1-4; D gene: .; clone size: once
CDR3 protein: CASSSSGLASNEQFF; CDR3 DNA: TGTGCCAGCAGTTCCTCCGGACTAGCGTCGAATGAGCAGTTCTTC; V gene: TRBV27; J gene: TRBJ2-1; D gene: TRBD2; clone size: few
CDR3 protein: CASTLGDPGNEKLFF; CDR3 DNA: TGTGCCAGTACCCTGGGTGACCCCGGGAATGAAAAACTGTTTTTT; V gene: TRBV19; J gene: TRBJ1-4; D gene: .; clone size: .
CDR3 protein: CASRGLRDSHPLTNGYTF; CDR3 DNA: TGTGCCAGCAGAGGATTACGGGACAGCCACCCCCTAACCAACGGCTACACCTTC; V gene: TRBV2; J gene: TRBJ1-2; D gene: TRBD1; clone size: once
CDR3 protein: CASGLIHPGTQYF; CDR3 DNA: TGTGCTAGTGGTTTGATACATCCGGGGACCCAGTACTTC; V gene: TRBV12-5; J gene: TRBJ2-5; D gene: .; clone size: once
CDR3 protein: CASSWTESTDTQYF; CDR3 DNA: TGTGCCAGCAGCTGGACAGAAAGCACAGATACGCAGTATTTT; V gene: TRBV11-2; J gene: TRBJ2-3; D gene: .; clone size: .
CDR3 protein: CASSSRDRSLYNEQFF; CDR3 DNA: TGTGCCAGCAGCTCCCGGGACAGGTCCCTCTACAATGAGCAGTTCTTC; V gene: TRBV11-2; J gene: TRBJ2-1; D gene: TRBD1; clone size: .
CDR3 protein: CASSLNRVTDNSPLHF; CDR3 DNA: TGTGCCAGCAGCTTGAACAGGGTCACAGATAATTCACCCCTCCACTTT; V gene: TRBV5-4; J gene: TRBJ1-6; D gene: .; clone size: .